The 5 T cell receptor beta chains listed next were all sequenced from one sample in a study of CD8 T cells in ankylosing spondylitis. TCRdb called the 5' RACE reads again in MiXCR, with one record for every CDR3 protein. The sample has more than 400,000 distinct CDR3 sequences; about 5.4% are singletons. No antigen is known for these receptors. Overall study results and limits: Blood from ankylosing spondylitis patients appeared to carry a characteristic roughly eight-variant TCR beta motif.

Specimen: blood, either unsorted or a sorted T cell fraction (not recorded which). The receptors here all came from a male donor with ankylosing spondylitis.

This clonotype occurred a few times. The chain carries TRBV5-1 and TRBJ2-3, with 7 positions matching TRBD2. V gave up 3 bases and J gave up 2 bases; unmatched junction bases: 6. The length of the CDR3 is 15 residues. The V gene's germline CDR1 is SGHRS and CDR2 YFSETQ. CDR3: CASSSRSGTTDTQYF. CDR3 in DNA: TGCGCCAGCAGCTCCCGCAGCGGGACCACAGATACGCAGTATTTT.

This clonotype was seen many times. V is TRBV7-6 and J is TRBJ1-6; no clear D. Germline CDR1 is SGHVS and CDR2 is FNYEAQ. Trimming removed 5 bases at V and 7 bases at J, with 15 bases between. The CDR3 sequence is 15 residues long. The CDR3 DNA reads TGTGCCAGCAGCCCCCGGGGTTCGGCCAATTCACCCCTCCACTTT. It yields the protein CASSPRGSANSPLHF.

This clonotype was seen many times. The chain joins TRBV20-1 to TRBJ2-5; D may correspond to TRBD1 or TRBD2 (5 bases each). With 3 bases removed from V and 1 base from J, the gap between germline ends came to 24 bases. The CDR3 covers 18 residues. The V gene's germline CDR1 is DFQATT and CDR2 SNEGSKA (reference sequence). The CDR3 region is CSASRMGVVATIQETQYF. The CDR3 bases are TGCAGTGCTAGTAGGATGGGGGTAGTGGCTACCATCCAAGAGACCCAGTACTTC.

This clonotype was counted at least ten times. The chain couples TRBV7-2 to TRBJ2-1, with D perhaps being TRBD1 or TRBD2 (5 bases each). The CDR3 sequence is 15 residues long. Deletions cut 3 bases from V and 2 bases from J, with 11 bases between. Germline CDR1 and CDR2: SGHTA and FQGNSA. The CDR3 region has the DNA TGTGCCAGCAGCTTCGGGGCCCTACCCTACAATGAGCAGTTCTTC. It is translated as CASSFGALPYNEQFF. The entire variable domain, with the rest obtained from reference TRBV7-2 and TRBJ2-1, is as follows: GAGVSQSPSNKVTEKGKDVELRCDPISGHTALYWYRQSLGQGLEFLIYFQGNSAPDKSGLPSDRFSAERTGGSVSTLTIQRTQQEDSAVYLCASSFGALPYNEQFFGPGTRLTVL.

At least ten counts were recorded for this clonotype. CDR3 loop: CSAPPDPSREKLFF. CDR3 coding DNA: TGCAGTGCACCGCCGGACCCGTCTAGGGAAAAACTGTTTTTT. V and J are TRBV20-1 and TRBJ1-4; D is unclear. Germline CDR1 DFQATT, CDR2 SNEGSKA (reference sequence). There are 14 residues in the CDR3. Trimming left V 6 bases short and J 8 bases short, with 19 bases between.